In its sample, the clone carrying this TCR beta chain was seen many times. Its matching antigen is unknown. Hyperthyroidism, newly diagnosed and lasting under 2 months, affected patients aged 18 to 65. Uncontrolled infection, other autoimmune disease, pregnancy or lactation barred patients from enrollment. The sample belongs to a study of T cells in Graves' hyperthyroidism and ophthalmopathy. Study conclusions and caveats: Most thyroid clonotypes that were expanded above 0.001 also turned up in blood.

RNA transcripts were the template for amplifying TCR beta CDR3 regions. The primer set for the first-round RT-PCR of the TCR CDR3 was HTBI. TCRdb reanalysed the multiplex PCR reads using MiXCR and keeps one entry per CDR3 protein. Here the sample spans a few hundred thousand distinct CDR3 sequences, 15% to 19% being singletons. The sequenced sample was blood. The source is a woman under 30 with Graves' hyperthyroidism that later progressed to Graves' ophthalmopathy.

CDR3 bases: TGTGCCAGCAGTTTTAGGGACCTCACCTACGAGCAGTACTTC. Protein: CASSFRDLTYEQYF. The gene calls are TRBV6-2 or TRBV6-3 and TRBJ2-7; D could derive from TRBD1 or TRBD2 (5 bases each). CDR1 and CDR2 from the germline V gene are MNHEY and SVGEGT. Trimming pared 4 bases from V and 2 bases from J, leaving 12 bases between. CDR3 size: 14 residues.